These 19 T cell receptor beta chains came from one sample sequenced in a study of T cells after posttransplantation cyclophosphamide. Only in-frame clones appear in the TCRdb table, and some are missing; sequencing was by immunoSEQ multiplex PCR. The table has just over 20,000 clones, approximately 98% seen once. The naive gate required viable CD3+CD4+ or CD3+CD8+ cells with CCR7+CD45RA+CD45RO-CD95-CD27+CD28+ phenotype. The specimen sequenced was naive CD4+ T cells sorted from PBMCs. The receptors originated from a middle-aged man in good health, CMV-negative, and a related stem cell transplant donor.

The V gene is TRBV15, the J gene TRBJ2-5; TRBD1 might be the D (6 bases). Germline loops: CDR1 LNHNV, CDR2 YYDKDF (reference sequence). The CDR3 sequence is 14 residues long. V was pared by 0 bases and J by 4 bases, with 9 bases between. In nucleotides, the CDR3 is TGTGCCACCAGCAGAGAACAGGGTCCAGAGACCCAGTACTTC. Translation: CATSREQGPETQYF.

The chain is built from TRBV7-8 and TRBJ2-7, with D tentatively TRBD1 (6 bases). The CDR3 totals 15 residues. Germline V gives CDR1 SGHVS, CDR2 FQNEAQ. The germline V and J ends were trimmed by 5 bases and 3 bases, with 17 bases remaining between them. The CDR3 nucleotides read TGTGCCAGCAGCGCAATACAGGGTGGAGACTACGAGCAGTACTTC. It translates to CASSAIQGGDYEQYF.

The chain is built from TRBV28 and TRBJ1-2; no firm D call. The CDR3 loop spans 13 amino acids. The germline V gene encodes CDR1 MDHEN and CDR2 SYDVKM. The V end was cut by 4 bases, the J end by 4 bases, with 10 bases between. Here the CDR3 reads CASSSQLLYGYTF. CDR3 sequence (DNA): TGTGCCAGCAGTTCCCAACTTCTCTATGGCTACACCTTC.

A few counts support this clone. V and J are TRBV9 and TRBJ2-7, with TRBD1 matching over 8 bases. Germline CDR1 is SGDLS and CDR2 is YYNGEE. J gave up 5 bases and V 2 bases, and 6 bases lay outside the gene matches. The CDR3 spans 14 residues. In DNA, the CDR3 is TGTGCCAGCAGCGTTAAGACAGGGGACCACGAGCAGTACTTC. Amino acid sequence: CASSVKTGDHEQYF. The whole variable domain, remainder taken from reference TRBV9 and TRBJ2-7, is DSGVTQTPKHLITATGQRVTLRCSPRSGDLSVYWYQQSLDQGLQFLIQYYNGEERAKGNILERFSAQQFPDLHSELNLSSLELGDSALYFCASSVKTGDHEQYFGPGTRLTVT.

V and J are TRBV7-3 and TRBJ2-1, with TRBD2 identical over 14 bases. The CDR3 has 16 amino acids. CDR1 is SGHTA, CDR2 FQGTGA, per germline. V trimming: 5 bases; J trimming: 8 bases; junction bases outside the gene matches: 8. CDR3 nucleotide sequence: TGTGCCAGCAGCCCACGACTAGCGGGAGGGTACGATGAGCAGTTCTTC. Its translation: CASSPRLAGGYDEQFF.

The V gene is TRBV6-5, the J gene TRBJ1-2; 9 bases are shared with TRBD1. The junction had 6 bases not matched to a gene; V was cut back by 6 bases and J by 4 bases. From germline, CDR1 is MNHEY and CDR2 SVGAGI. CDR3 length: 14 amino acids. The CDR3 DNA follows: TGTGCCAGCAGGTTCGGGACAGGGAGCTATGGCTACACCTTC. It codes for CASRFGTGSYGYTF.

The count of this clone is one. The chain uses TRBV6-5 and TRBJ1-1; 8 bases are a match to TRBD1. Germline V gene lookup returns CDR1 MNHEY and CDR2 SVGAGI. With V trimmed by 4 bases and J by 4 bases, 8 bases remained unmatched. The CDR3 is 15 residues long. CDR3 protein: CASSSDADRGTEAFF. In nucleotides, the CDR3 is TGTGCCAGCAGTTCAGATGCTGACAGGGGCACTGAAGCTTTCTTT.

The chain joins TRBV30 to TRBJ2-2, with TRBD2 matching over 9 bases. V gave up 1 base and J gave up 8 bases; unmatched junction bases: 5. The length of the CDR3 is 14 residues. Germline lookup yields CDR1 GTSNPN and CDR2 SVGIG (reference sequence). This CDR3 reads CAWSARLAVGELFF. CDR3 bases: TGTGCCTGGAGTGCCCGACTAGCGGTTGGGGAGCTGTTTTTT.

The chain combines TRBV27 with TRBJ1-5; D gene unclear. CDR3 length: 18 amino acids. With 3 bases removed from V and 3 bases from J, the gap between germline ends came to 21 bases. CDR1 MNHEY and CDR2 SMNVEV come from the germline V gene (reference sequence). The CDR3, as DNA: TGTGCCAGCAGTTTCGCCCCAAACGGGTACACCCTCAATCAGCCCCAGCATTTT. Residues: CASSFAPNGYTLNQPQHF.

This chain connects TRBV11-2 to TRBJ1-1, with unresolved D. The CDR3 length is 13 residues. Germline CDR1 SGHAT, CDR2 FQNNGV. V lost 3 bases, J lost 1 base, and 6 bases lay in between. CDR3 sequence reads: CASSLGGNTEAFF. Written as DNA, the CDR3 is TGTGCCAGCAGCTTGGGAGGGAACACTGAAGCTTTCTTT.

The genes are TRBV28 and TRBJ1-1, with D possibly being TRBD1 (5 bases). CDR1 and CDR2 (germline): MDHEN, SYDVKM. This CDR3 region has 14 residues. V dropped 5 bases and J dropped 1 base, with 11 bases sitting between them. As DNA, the CDR3 is TGTGCCAGCAGTACGGGGGGGGAGAACACTGAAGCTTTCTTT. This codes for CASSTGGENTEAFF.

The chain uses TRBV29-1 and TRBJ2-7; 7 bases align to TRBD2. This CDR3 comprises 13 residues. Looked up from germline, CDR1 is SQVTM and CDR2 is ANQGSEA. V trimming: 3 bases; J trimming: 4 bases; junction bases outside the gene matches: 6. This chain's CDR3 is CSVEGEGEYEQYF. In DNA, the CDR3 is TGCAGCGTTGAGGGGGAGGGCGAGTACGAGCAGTACTTC.

The chain uses TRBV14 and TRBJ2-2; no clear D. V was cut by 1 base and J by 1 base, with 10 bases left in between. Germline CDR1 and CDR2: SGHDN and FVKESK. The CDR3 runs to 16 residues. The chain's CDR3 is CASSQAPGLNTGELFF. DNA of the CDR3: TGTGCCAGCAGCCAAGCACCGGGTCTGAACACCGGGGAGCTGTTTTTT.

CDR3 in DNA: TGTGCCAGCAGTTCGGGACAGGGACCCTACGAGCAGTACTTC. It encodes CASSSGQGPYEQYF. The chain is built from TRBV5-4 and TRBJ2-7; 9 bases map to TRBD1. Germline loops: CDR1 SGHNT, CDR2 YYREEE (reference sequence). The length of the CDR3 is 14 residues. V was pared by 5 bases and J by 2 bases, with 5 bases of the junction left unmatched.

The rearrangement uses TRBV5-4 and TRBJ1-6; no reliable D call. Trimming took 0 bases from V and 10 from J, leaving 11 bases between them. The V gene's germline CDR1 is SGHNT and CDR2 YYREEE (reference sequence). This CDR3 is 14 amino acids long. The CDR3 reads CASSLGPGASPLHF. In DNA form, the CDR3 reads TGTGCCAGCAGCTTGGGGCCGGGAGCCTCACCCCTCCACTTT.

CDR3 DNA: TGTGCCAGCAGTGAACTGGGCAACTCCTACAATGAGCAGTTCTTC. Its translation is CASSELGNSYNEQFF. The chain is built from TRBV6-4 and TRBJ2-1; D remains ambiguous. The V end lost 3 bases, the J end lost 0 bases, and 9 bases lay between the germline ends. Per the germline V gene, CDR1 is MRHNA and CDR2 is SNTAGT. The CDR3 runs to 15 residues.

This rearrangement joins TRBV29-1 to TRBJ2-1; 9 bases agree with TRBD2. CDR1 and CDR2 from the germline V gene are SQVTM and ANQGSEA. The V and J ends lost 3 bases and 4 bases, in that order; junction bases with no gene match: 10. CDR3 length equals 16 residues. The CDR3 loop reads CSVDGSGSLQYNEQFF. The DNA for the CDR3 is TGCAGCGTTGATGGTAGCGGGAGCTTACAGTACAATGAGCAGTTCTTC.

This chain links TRBV6-5 with TRBJ1-1, with D tentatively TRBD1 (5 bases). Per the germline V gene, CDR1 is MNHEY and CDR2 is SVGAGI. Trimming removed 6 bases from V and 3 bases from J, with 17 bases in between. The CDR3 is 15 amino acids. The CDR3 DNA reads as TGTGCCAGCAGAACCCCCGGGGGAGGGGACACTGAAGCTTTCTTT. It is translated as CASRTPGGGDTEAFF.

V and J are TRBV5-1 and TRBJ2-3; TRBD2 matches 10 bases. The germline V gene has CDR1 SGHRS and CDR2 YFSETQ. The CDR3 totals 16 residues. V lost 4 bases, J lost 1 base, and 6 bases stayed unmatched. The CDR3 DNA follows: TGCGCCAGCAGCGCAATCGGGACTAGCGGCACAGATACGCAGTATTTT. Translation gives CASSAIGTSGTDTQYF.